The T cell receptor beta chain under discussion was sequenced for a study of glioma-infiltrating T cells. Notes on the study in general: CDR3 overlap between tissue and blood was very small. Non-neoplastic patients had below-expected tissue-blood divergence, while all gliomas exceeded expectation.

The iRepertoire nested amplicon-rescue multiplex PCR amplified TCR alpha and beta CDR3s from RNA. Input was roughly 85-450 ng of tissue mRNA or PBMC total RNA. TCRdb recomputed calls from the multiplex PCR reads with MiXCR, one row per CDR3 protein. The profile covers around 97,000 distinct CDR3 sequences, with around 31% appearing a single time and 44% taken by the ten largest. CDR1 and CDR2 (germline): GTSNPN, SVGIG (reference sequence). Between the trimmed V and J ends, which lost 2 bases and 3 bases, there was a span of 8 bases. The CDR3 runs to 12 residues. The sample holds a few counts of this clonotype. As yet, its antigen is unknown.

The chain recombines TRBV30 with TRBJ2-7; D unresolved. This clonotype was sampled from a human donor with low-grade glioma or glioblastoma, undergoing nonglioma brain surgery, or in good health (not recorded which). Sequencing was performed on glioma tissue, nonneoplastic brain tissue, or PBMCs (not recorded which). The CDR3 sequence: CAWSTGFYEQYF. CDR3 nucleotide sequence: TGTGCCTGGAGTACCGGATTCTACGAGCAGTACTTC.